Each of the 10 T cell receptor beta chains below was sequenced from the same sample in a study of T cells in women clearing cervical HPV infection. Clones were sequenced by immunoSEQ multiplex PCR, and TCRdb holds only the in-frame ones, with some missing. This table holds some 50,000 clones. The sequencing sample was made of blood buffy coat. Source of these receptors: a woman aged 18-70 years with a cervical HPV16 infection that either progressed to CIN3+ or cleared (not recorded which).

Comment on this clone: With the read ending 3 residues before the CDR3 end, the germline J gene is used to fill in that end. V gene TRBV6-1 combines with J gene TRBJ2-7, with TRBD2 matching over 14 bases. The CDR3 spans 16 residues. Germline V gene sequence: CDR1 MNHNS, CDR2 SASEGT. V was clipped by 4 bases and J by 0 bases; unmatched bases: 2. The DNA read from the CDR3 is TGTGCCAGCAGTGGGACTAGCGGGGGGATCTCCTACGAG. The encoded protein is CASSGTSGGISYE. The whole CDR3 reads CASSGTSGGISYEQYF.

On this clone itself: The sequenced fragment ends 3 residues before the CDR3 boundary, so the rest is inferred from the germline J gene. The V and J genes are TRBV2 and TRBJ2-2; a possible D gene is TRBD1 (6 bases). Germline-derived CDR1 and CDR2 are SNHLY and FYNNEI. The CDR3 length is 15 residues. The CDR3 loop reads CASSEIQGRDSPLFF. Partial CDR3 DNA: TGTGCCAGCAGTGAGATCCAGGGGAGAGATTCACCG. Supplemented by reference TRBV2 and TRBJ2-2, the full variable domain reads EPEVTQTPSHQVTQMGQEVILRCVPISNHLYFYWYRQILGQKVEFLVSFYNNEISEKSEIFDDQFSVERPDGSNFTLKIRSTKLEDSAMYFCASSEIQGRDSPLFFGEGSRLTVL.

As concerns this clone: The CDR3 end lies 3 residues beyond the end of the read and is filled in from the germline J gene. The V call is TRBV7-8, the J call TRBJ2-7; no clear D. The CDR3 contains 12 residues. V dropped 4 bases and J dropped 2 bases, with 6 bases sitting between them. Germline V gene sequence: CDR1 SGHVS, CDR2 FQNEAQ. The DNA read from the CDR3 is TGTGCCAGCAGCTCACAGACCTACGAG. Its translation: CASSSQTYE. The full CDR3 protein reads CASSSQTYEQYF.

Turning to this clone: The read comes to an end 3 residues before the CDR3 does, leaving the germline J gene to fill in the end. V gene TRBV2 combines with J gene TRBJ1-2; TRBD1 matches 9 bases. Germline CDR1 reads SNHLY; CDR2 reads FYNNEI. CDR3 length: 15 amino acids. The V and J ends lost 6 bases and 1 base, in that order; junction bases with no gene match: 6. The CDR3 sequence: CASSVGQGINYGYTF. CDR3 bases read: TGTGCCAGCAGCGTAGGACAGGGGATTAACTATGGC. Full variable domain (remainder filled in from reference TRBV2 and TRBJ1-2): EPEVTQTPSHQVTQMGQEVILRCVPISNHLYFYWYRQILGQKVEFLVSFYNNEISEKSEIFDDQFSVERPDGSNFTLKIRSTKLEDSAMYFCASSVGQGINYGYTFGSGTRLTVV.

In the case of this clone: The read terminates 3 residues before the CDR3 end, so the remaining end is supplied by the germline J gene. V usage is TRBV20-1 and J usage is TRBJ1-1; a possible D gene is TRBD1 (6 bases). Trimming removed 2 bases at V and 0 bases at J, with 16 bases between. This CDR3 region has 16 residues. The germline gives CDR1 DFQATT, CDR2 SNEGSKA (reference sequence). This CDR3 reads CSARRGAGGMNTEAFF. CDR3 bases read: TGCAGTGCTAGACGGGGGGCGGGGGGTATGAACACTGAA.

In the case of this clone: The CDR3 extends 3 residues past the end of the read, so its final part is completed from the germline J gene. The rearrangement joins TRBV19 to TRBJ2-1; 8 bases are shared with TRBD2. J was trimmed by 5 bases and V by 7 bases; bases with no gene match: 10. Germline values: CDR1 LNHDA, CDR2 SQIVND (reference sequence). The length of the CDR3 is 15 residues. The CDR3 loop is CASTPRPRGDNEQFF. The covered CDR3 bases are TGTGCCAGTACTCCCCGCCCGCGGGGGGACAATGAG.

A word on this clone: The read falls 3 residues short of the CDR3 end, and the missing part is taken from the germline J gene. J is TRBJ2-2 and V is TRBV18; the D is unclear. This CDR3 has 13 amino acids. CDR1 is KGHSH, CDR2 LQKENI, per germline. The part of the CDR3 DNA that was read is TGTGCCAGCTCACCCAAGACTGGAGCTGGG. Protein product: CASSPKTGAG. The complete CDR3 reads CASSPKTGAGLFF.

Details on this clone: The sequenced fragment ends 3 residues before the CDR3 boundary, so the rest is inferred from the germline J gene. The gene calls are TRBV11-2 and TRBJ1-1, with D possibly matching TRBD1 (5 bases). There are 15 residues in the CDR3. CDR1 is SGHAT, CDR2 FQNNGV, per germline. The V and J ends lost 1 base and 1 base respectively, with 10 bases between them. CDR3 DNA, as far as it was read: TGTGCCAGCAGCTTAGTCCGGGGGACGAACACTGAA. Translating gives CASSLVRGTNTE. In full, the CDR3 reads CASSLVRGTNTEAFF.

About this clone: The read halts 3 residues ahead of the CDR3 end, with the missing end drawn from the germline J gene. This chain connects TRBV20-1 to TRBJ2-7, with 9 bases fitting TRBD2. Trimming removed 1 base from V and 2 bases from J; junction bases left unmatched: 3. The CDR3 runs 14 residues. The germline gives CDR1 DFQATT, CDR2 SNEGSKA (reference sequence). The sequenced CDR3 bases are TGCAGTGCTAGAGTACTAGCGGGTACCTACGAG. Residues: CSARVLAGTYE. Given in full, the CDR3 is CSARVLAGTYEQYF.

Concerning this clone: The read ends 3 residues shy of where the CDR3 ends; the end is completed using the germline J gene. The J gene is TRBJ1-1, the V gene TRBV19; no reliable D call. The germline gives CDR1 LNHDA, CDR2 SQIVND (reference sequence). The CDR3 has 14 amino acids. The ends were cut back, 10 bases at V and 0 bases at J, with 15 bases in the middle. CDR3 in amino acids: CATTSVALNTEAFF. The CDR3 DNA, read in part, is TGTGCCACTACTAGCGTGGCACTGAACACTGAA.